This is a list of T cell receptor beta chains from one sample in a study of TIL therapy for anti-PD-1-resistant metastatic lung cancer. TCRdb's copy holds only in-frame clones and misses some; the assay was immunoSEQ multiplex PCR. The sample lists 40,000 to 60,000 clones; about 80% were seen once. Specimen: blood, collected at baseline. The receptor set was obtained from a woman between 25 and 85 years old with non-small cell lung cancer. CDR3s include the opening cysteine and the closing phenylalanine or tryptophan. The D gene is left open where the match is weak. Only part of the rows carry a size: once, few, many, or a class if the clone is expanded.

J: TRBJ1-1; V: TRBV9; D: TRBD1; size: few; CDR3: CASSVTGHTEAFF; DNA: TGTGCCAGCAGCGTGACAGGGCACACTGAAGCTTTCTTT
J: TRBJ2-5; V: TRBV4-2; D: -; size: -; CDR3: CASSQDGPGGTQYF; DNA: TGTGCCAGCAGCCAAGACGGGCCCGGAGGGACCCAGTACTTC
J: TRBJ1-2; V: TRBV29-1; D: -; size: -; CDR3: CSVSPANYGYTF; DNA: TGCAGCGTGAGCCCAGCTAACTATGGCTACACCTTC
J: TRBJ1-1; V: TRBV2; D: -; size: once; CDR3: CAGGQRNTEAFF; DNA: TGTGCCGGAGGACAGCGGAACACTGAAGCTTTCTTT
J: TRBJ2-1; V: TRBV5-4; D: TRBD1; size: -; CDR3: CASSYPDRDNEQFF; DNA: TGTGCCAGCAGCTACCCGGACAGGGATAATGAGCAGTTCTTC
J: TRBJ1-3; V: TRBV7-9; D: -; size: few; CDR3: CASSSASNTIYF; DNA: TGTGCCAGCAGCTCCGCCTCAAACACCATATATTTT
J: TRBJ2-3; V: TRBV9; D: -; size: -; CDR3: CASSVASITDTQYF; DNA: TGTGCCAGCAGCGTAGCGAGCATCACAGATACGCAGTATTTT
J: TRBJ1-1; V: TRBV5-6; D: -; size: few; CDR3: CASSLVQRNTEAFF; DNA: TGTGCCAGCAGCTTGGTACAGAGGAACACTGAAGCTTTCTTT
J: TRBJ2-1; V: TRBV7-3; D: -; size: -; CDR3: CASSLDVRDGEQFF; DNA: TGTGCCAGCAGCTTAGATGTCAGGGATGGTGAGCAGTTCTTC
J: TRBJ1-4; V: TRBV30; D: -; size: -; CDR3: CAWSGPFAPQGHNEKLFF; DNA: TGTGCCTGGAGTGGACCTTTCGCGCCACAGGGCCATAATGAAAAACTGTTTTTT
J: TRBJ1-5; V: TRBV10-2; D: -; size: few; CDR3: CASRTVGSEPQHF; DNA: TGCGCCAGCAGGACCGTGGGGTCTGAGCCCCAGCATTTT
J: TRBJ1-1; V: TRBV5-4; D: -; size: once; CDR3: CASSLEAGLTNTEAFF; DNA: TGTGCCAGCAGCTTGGAAGCGGGTTTGACTAACACTGAAGCTTTCTTT
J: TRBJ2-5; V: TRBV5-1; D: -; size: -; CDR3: CASSLMDGRQETQYF; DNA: TGCGCCAGCAGCTTGATGGACGGCCGTCAAGAGACCCAGTACTTC
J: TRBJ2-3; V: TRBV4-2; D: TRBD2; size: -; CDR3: CASTQTAYSGNTDTQYF; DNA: TGTGCCAGCACCCAAACAGCTTATAGCGGGAACACAGATACGCAGTATTTT
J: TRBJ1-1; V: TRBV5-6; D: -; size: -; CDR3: CASSLGWRSRGAFF; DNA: TGTGCCAGCAGCTTGGGATGGCGGAGTCGGGGAGCTTTCTTT
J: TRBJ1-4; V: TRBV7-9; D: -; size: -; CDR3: CASSSEGNEKLFF; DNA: TGTGCCAGCAGCTCCGAGGGTAATGAAAAACTGTTTTTT
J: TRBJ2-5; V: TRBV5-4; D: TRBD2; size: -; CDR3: CASSWGLAGGPVVETQYF; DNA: TGTGCCAGCAGCTGGGGACTAGCGGGAGGGCCGGTGGTAGAGACCCAGTACTTC
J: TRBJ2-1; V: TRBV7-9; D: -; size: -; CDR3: CASRHRTDTYNEQFF; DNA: TGTGCCAGCAGGCACCGGACGGATACCTACAATGAGCAGTTCTTC
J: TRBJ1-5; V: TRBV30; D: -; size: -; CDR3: CAWSVRGSPPDQPQHF; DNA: TGTGCCTGGAGTGTACGGGGGTCCCCACCGGATCAGCCCCAGCATTTT
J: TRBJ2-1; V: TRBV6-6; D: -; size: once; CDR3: CASSYHYNEQFF; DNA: TGTGCCAGCAGTTACCACTACAATGAGCAGTTCTTC
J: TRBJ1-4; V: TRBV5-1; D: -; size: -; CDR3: CASSLAGKTNEKLFF; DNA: TGCGCCAGCAGCTTGGCCGGGAAAACTAATGAAAAACTGTTTTTT
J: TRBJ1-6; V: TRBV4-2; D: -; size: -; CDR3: CASSQDLGQRAHF; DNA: TGTGCCAGCAGCCAAGATCTAGGACAACGGGCCCACTTT
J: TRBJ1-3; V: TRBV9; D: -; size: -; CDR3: CASSLSRGENTIYF; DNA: TGTGCCAGCAGCCTTTCCCGGGGGGAAAACACCATATATTTT
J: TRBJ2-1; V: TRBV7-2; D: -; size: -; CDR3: CASSLDYAEFSYNEQFF; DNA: TGTGCCAGCAGCTTAGACTACGCTGAATTCTCCTACAATGAGCAGTTCTTC
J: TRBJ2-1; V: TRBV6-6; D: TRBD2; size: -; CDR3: CASSLAGGGYEQFF; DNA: TGTGCCAGCAGTCTAGCGGGGGGGGGATATGAGCAGTTCTTC
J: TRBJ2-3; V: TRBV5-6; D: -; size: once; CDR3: CASSLAGYPDTQYF; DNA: TGTGCCAGCAGCTTGGCAGGGTACCCAGATACGCAGTATTTT
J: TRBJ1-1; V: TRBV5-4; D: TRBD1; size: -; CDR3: CASSSLPGQGARNTEAFF; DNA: TGTGCCAGCAGCTCACTTCCCGGACAGGGGGCGCGGAACACTGAAGCTTTCTTT
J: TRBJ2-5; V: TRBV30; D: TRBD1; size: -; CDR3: CAWTRDSQETQYF; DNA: TGTGCCTGGACCAGGGACAGCCAAGAGACCCAGTACTTC
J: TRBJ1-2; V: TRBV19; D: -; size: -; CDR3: CASSPPRVPFYVGYTF; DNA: TGTGCCAGTAGTCCACCTCGGGTGCCCTTCTATGTTGGCTACACCTTC
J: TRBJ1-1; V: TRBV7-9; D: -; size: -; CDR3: CASSLTREPEAFF; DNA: TGTGCCAGCAGCCTAACCCGGGAACCTGAAGCTTTCTTT
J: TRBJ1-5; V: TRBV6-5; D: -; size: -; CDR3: CASRPIEVSNQPQHF; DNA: TGTGCCAGCAGACCTATAGAAGTCAGCAATCAGCCCCAGCATTTT
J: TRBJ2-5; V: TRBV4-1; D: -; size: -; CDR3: CASSQEVREETQYF; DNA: TGCGCCAGCAGCCAAGAGGTCCGGGAAGAGACCCAGTACTTC
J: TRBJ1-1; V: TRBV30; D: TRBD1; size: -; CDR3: CAGHIRGRMNTEAFF; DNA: TGTGCCGGACACATCAGGGGGCGGATGAACACTGAAGCTTTCTTT
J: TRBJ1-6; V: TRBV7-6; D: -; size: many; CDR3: CASSFADSRNSPLHF; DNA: TGTGCCAGCAGCTTCGCGGACAGTCGTAATTCACCCCTCCACTTT
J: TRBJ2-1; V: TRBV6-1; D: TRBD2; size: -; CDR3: CASSEAWRAGVYEQFF; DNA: TGTGCCAGCAGTGAAGCTTGGAGGGCGGGAGTATATGAGCAGTTCTTC
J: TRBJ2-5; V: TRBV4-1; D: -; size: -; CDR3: CASSLEGETQYF; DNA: TGCGCCAGCAGCCTTGAGGGAGAGACCCAGTACTTC
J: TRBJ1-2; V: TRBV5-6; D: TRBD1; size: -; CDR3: CASSFSYQGGYGYTF; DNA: TGTGCCAGCAGCTTCTCTTACCAGGGGGGCTATGGCTACACCTTC
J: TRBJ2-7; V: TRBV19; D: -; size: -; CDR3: CASSIETASYEQYF; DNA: TGTGCCAGTAGTATAGAGACTGCCTCCTACGAGCAGTACTTC
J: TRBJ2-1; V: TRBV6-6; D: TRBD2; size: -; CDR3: CASQTSGSWNEQFF; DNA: TGTGCCAGCCAGACTAGCGGGAGTTGGAATGAGCAGTTCTTC
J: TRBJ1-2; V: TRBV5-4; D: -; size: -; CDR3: CASSYYGTRRLDGYTF; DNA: TGTGCCAGCAGTTACTACGGGACGAGACGCCTTGATGGCTACACCTTC
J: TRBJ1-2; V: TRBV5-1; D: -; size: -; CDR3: CASSLAGGDYGYTF; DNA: TGCGCCAGCAGCTTGGCCGGAGGGGACTATGGCTACACCTTC
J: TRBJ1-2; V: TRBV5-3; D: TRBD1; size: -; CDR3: CARSPSGGDLYGYTF; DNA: TGTGCCAGAAGCCCATCAGGGGGCGACCTCTATGGCTACACCTTC
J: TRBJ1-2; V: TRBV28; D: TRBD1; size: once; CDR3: CASSSGQAGAPLYTF; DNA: TGTGCCAGCAGTTCGGGACAGGCGGGTGCTCCTCTCTACACCTTC
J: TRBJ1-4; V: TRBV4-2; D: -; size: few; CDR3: CASSLVNSGPNEKLFF; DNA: TGTGCCAGCAGCTTGGTCAACAGTGGGCCTAATGAAAAACTGTTTTTT
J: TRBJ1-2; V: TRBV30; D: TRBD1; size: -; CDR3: CAWKNRGRENYGYTF; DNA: TGTGCCTGGAAGAACAGGGGGCGAGAAAACTATGGCTACACCTTC
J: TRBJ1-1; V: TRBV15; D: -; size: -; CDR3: CATSRLQGPNTEAFF; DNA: TGTGCCACCAGCAGGCTACAGGGTCCGAACACTGAAGCTTTCTTT
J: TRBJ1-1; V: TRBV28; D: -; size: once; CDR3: CASHTGFTEAFF; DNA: TGTGCCTCCCACACAGGGTTCACTGAAGCTTTCTTT
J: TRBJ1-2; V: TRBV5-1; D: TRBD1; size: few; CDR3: CASSLRDREDGYTF; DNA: TGCGCCAGCAGCTTGCGGGACAGGGAGGATGGCTACACCTTC
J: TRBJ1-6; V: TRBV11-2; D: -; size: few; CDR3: CASSLGGSGSPLHF; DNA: TGTGCCAGCAGCTTAGGTGGGAGTGGTTCACCCCTCCACTTT
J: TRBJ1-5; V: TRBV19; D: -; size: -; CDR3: CASMQGNRGNQPQHF; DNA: TGTGCCAGTATGCAGGGTAATCGGGGCAATCAGCCCCAGCATTTT
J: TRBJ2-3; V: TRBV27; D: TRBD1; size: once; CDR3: CASFYRQGTDTQYF; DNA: TGTGCCAGCTTCTACCGACAGGGGACAGATACGCAGTATTTT
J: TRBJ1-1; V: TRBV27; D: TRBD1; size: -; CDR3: CASSLSGTVNTEAFF; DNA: TGTGCCAGCAGCCTCTCCGGGACAGTGAACACTGAAGCTTTCTTT
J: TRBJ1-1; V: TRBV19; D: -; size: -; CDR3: CASSIVPGSEAFF; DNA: TGTGCCAGTAGTATAGTTCCGGGCTCTGAAGCTTTCTTT
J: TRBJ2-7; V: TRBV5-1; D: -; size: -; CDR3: CASSLVPRVEGEQYF; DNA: TGCGCCAGCAGCTTGGTTCCCAGGGTAGAAGGCGAGCAGTACTTC
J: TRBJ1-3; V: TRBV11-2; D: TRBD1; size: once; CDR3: CASSMGQGVSYSGNTIYF; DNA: TGTGCCAGCAGCATGGGGCAGGGGGTCTCCTACTCTGGAAACACCATATATTTT
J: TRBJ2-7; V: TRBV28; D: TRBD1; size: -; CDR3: CASITGTASYEQYF; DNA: TGTGCCAGCATCACCGGGACAGCCAGTTACGAGCAGTACTTC
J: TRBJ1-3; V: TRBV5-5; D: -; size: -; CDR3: CASSLRFGQLSGNTIYF; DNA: TGTGCCAGCAGCTTGAGGTTCGGACAGCTCTCTGGAAACACCATATATTTT
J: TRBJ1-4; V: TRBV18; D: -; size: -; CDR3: CASSPFTKADEKLFF; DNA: TGTGCCAGCTCACCATTTACAAAGGCGGATGAAAAACTGTTTTTT
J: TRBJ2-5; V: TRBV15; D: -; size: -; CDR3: CATSRDRAYPRETQYF; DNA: TGTGCCACCAGCAGAGATAGGGCGTACCCCCGGGAGACCCAGTACTTC